The 10 T cell receptor beta chains listed next were all sequenced from one sample in a study of response to subunit inactivated influenza vaccine. MiXCR was run by TCRdb on the RT-PCR reads, yielding one entry per CDR3 protein. The sample lists around 300,000 distinct CDR3 sequences, approximately 23% occurring once. The sample consisted of PBMCs from blood, taken less than 22 months after vaccination. The receptor source for this set is a man between 50 and 69 years old who received an inactivated influenza vaccine.

This clonotype was counted at least ten times. The chain employs TRBV27 and TRBJ2-2; D is ambiguous. Per germline, CDR1 MNHEY and CDR2 SMNVEV (reference sequence). This CDR3 comprises 13 residues. V lost 11 bases, J lost 1 base, and 11 bases lay in between. This CDR3 is CAARELNTGELFF. The CDR3 bases are TGTGCCGCAAGGGAATTGAACACCGGGGAGCTGTTTTTT.

The chain employs TRBV28 and TRBJ2-7; D call uncertain. Germline V CDR1 and CDR2: MDHEN, SYDVKM. This CDR3 has 12 residues. The V end lost 9 bases, the J end lost 1 base, and 10 bases lay between the germline ends. The DNA for the CDR3 is TGTGCCAGTATGACCAGTTCCTACGAGCAGTACTTC. Its protein product is CASMTSSYEQYF.

Only a few counts were recorded for this clonotype. The gene calls are TRBV28 and TRBJ1-5, with D possibly TRBD1 on 6 matching bases. V was trimmed by 5 bases and J by 3 bases, leaving 17 bases between them. Germline values: CDR1 MDHEN, CDR2 SYDVKM. The CDR3 length is 16 residues. Here the CDR3 reads CASSLRLQGDNQPQHF. The CDR3 DNA sequence: TGTGCCAGCAGTCTCCGTTTACAGGGCGACAATCAGCCCCAGCATTTT.

This clonotype was detected a few times. DNA of the CDR3: TGTGCCATCAGTGAGTCGCCGGGTCCAGGGACCCAGTACTTC. Translating gives CAISESPGPGTQYF. The gene calls are TRBV10-3 and TRBJ2-5; D ambiguous. CDR3 length: 14 residues. Germline assignment: CDR1 ENHRY and CDR2 SYGVKD. V lost 0 bases and J lost 7, with 12 bases in between.

This clonotype has more than one count but fewer than ten. The gene calls are TRBV29-1 and TRBJ1-2, with TRBD1 as a possible D gene (5 bases). CDR3 length: 11 amino acids. Germline V gene sequence: CDR1 SQVTM, CDR2 ANQGSEA. The germline V and J ends were trimmed by 0 bases and 9 bases, with 8 bases remaining between them. CDR3 region: CSVEDGGSYTF. CDR3 DNA sequence: TGCAGCGTTGAAGACGGGGGGAGCTACACCTTC.

This clonotype has ten or more counts. V and J are TRBV7-2 and TRBJ2-1; D might be TRBD1 (6 bases). The V end was cut by 3 bases, the J end by 8 bases, with 14 bases between. Per germline, CDR1 SGHTA and CDR2 FQGNSA. CDR3 length: 14 residues. This chain's CDR3 is CASSFYWGLDEQFF. In nucleotides, the CDR3 is TGTGCCAGCAGCTTTTATTGGGGGCTGGATGAGCAGTTCTTC.

This clonotype was counted only a few times. CDR3 region: CASSSSGDRTKGSYGYTF. Written as DNA, the CDR3 is TGTGCCAGCAGCTCAAGCGGCGACAGGACTAAGGGGTCTTATGGCTACACCTTC. The genes are TRBV11-1 and TRBJ1-2, with D tentatively TRBD1 (6 bases). Germline CDR1 reads SGHAT; CDR2 reads FQDESV (reference sequence). The CDR3 length is 18 residues. V lost 4 bases to trimming and J lost 5 bases, with 26 bases between them.

The chain links TRBV5-5 to TRBJ2-5; 12 positions match TRBD2. The CDR3 length is 15 residues. Looked up from germline, CDR1 is SGHKS and CDR2 is YYEKEE (reference sequence). Trimming took 6 bases from V and 4 from J; bases not matched to a gene: 7. The CDR3 reads CASNTGLAGRETQYF. DNA for the CDR3: TGTGCCAGCAACACCGGACTAGCGGGAAGAGAGACCCAGTACTTC.

In this sample, this clonotype turned up many times. This chain connects TRBV12-3 or TRBV12-4 to TRBJ1-5; 8 nucleotides align to TRBD1. The CDR3 is 17 residues long. V was clipped by 6 bases and J by 2 bases; unmatched bases: 12. The CDR3 is CASSYGQGLRGNQPQHF. As DNA, the CDR3 is TGTGCCAGCAGCTATGGACAGGGTTTGAGAGGCAATCAGCCCCAGCATTTT.

In its sample, this clonotype was seen a few times. The V gene is TRBV7-6, the J gene TRBJ2-1; 10 nucleotides align to TRBD2. Germline CDR1 is SGHVS and CDR2 is FNYEAQ. The CDR3 sequence is 15 residues long. V was clipped by 2 bases and J by 5 bases; unmatched bases: 3. The CDR3 loop reads CASSLSGRANNEQFF. CDR3 nucleotide sequence: TGTGCCAGCAGCTTAAGCGGGAGGGCTAACAATGAGCAGTTCTTC.